The next 24 T cell receptor beta chains were all read from a single sample in a study of T cell responses to AZD1222 COVID-19 vaccine. Profiled with immunoSEQ multiplex PCR; TCRdb holds only in-frame clones, not every one. The data show fewer than 200,000 clones, with roughly nine tenths seen just once and roughly 0.98% held by the top ten. Here the sequenced sample was peripheral blood, taken 28 days after the second AZD1222 dose. Receptors originate from an adult who received the AZD1222 COVID-19 vaccine.

As to this clone: Other DNA sequences from this sample encode an identical CDR3 as well. The chain couples TRBV7-9 to TRBJ2-7, with TRBD2 identical over 9 bases. This CDR3 is 13 amino acids long. Germline V gene sequence: CDR1 SEHNR, CDR2 FQNEAQ (reference sequence). Trimming cost V 5 bases and J 7 bases; bases outside gene matches: 6. The CDR3 protein is CASSPGTSREQYF. CDR3 nucleotide sequence: TGTGCCAGCAGCCCCGGGACTAGCCGTGAGCAGTACTTC.

The table lists this clone with a count of one. The chain carries TRBV19 and TRBJ1-2; no clear D. The V end was cut by 7 bases, the J end by 9 bases, with 24 bases between. The CDR3 has 15 amino acids. Germline V lookup: CDR1 LNHDA, CDR2 SQIVND (reference sequence). DNA of the CDR3: TGTGCCAGTACCATTATAATAGACCGGGTTTCGAGCTACACCTTC. Protein: CASTIIIDRVSSYTF.

The chain links TRBV7-8 to TRBJ1-5; no definite D call. This CDR3 is built from 13 residues. The ends were cut back, 1 base at V and 5 bases at J, with 6 bases in the middle. Germline assignment: CDR1 SGHVS and CDR2 FQNEAQ. The CDR3 coding sequence is TGTGCCAGCAGCTTAGTAATCTATCAGCCCCAGCATTTT. Encoded protein: CASSLVIYQPQHF.

The chain recombines TRBV5-6 with TRBJ1-5, with D hard to call. CDR3 size: 14 residues. V was clipped by 2 bases and J by 9 bases, with 15 bases between them. The germline V gene encodes CDR1 SGHDT and CDR2 YYEEEE. CDR3 coding DNA: TGTGCCAGCAGCTTAAGAACGGCTTGGGGGCCCCAGCATTTT. Its protein product is CASSLRTAWGPQHF. Full variable domain (remainder filled in from reference TRBV5-6 and TRBJ1-5): DAGVTQSPTHLIKTRGQQVTLRCSPKSGHDTVSWYQQALGQGPQFIFQYYEEEERQRGNFPDRFSGHQFPNYSSELNVNALLLGDSALYLCASSLRTAWGPQHFGDGTRLSIL.

This clone was detected once. This chain uses TRBV7-9 with TRBJ2-1; D perhaps matches TRBD1 (5 bases). Germline lookup yields CDR1 SEHNR and CDR2 FQNEAQ (reference sequence). V was pared by 3 bases and J by 3 bases, with 9 bases between. CDR3 size: 14 residues. CDR3 region: CASSFTDSYNEQFF. The CDR3 DNA reads as TGTGCCAGCAGCTTCACTGACAGCTACAATGAGCAGTTCTTC.

This sequence joins TRBV19 and TRBJ1-2; TRBD1 aligns across 7 bases. With 6 bases clipped from V and 3 bases from J, the junction kept 13 bases outside the gene matches. CDR3 size: 16 residues. Germline CDR1 reads LNHDA; CDR2 reads SQIVND (reference sequence). This chain's CDR3 is CASSPRDSRGDYGYTF. Written as DNA, the CDR3 is TGTGCCAGTAGCCCCCGGGACAGTCGGGGTGACTATGGCTACACCTTC.

The chain carries TRBV18 and TRBJ1-1, with D unclear. In germline, CDR1 is KGHSH, CDR2 LQKENI. V lost 3 bases and J lost 1, with 15 bases in between. CDR3 size: 16 residues. The DNA for the CDR3 is TGTGCCAGCTCACCTATGGGAGCCGGGTCGAACACTGAAGCTTTCTTT. Protein sequence: CASSPMGAGSNTEAFF.

The genes are TRBV3-1 (or the pseudogene TRBV3-2) and TRBJ2-3, with D hard to call. V lost 5 bases to trimming and J lost 4 bases, with 16 bases between them. This CDR3 is built from 15 residues. Germline values: CDR1 LGHDT, CDR2 YNNKEL (reference sequence). The CDR3 region is CASSSRGGRADTQYF. The CDR3 nucleotides are TGTGCCAGCAGCTCCCGCGGCGGCCGGGCAGATACGCAGTATTTT.

The genes are TRBV14 and TRBJ2-7; D remains ambiguous. This CDR3 contains 12 residues. Trimming removed 0 bases at V and 6 bases at J, with 6 bases between. Germline loops: CDR1 SGHDN, CDR2 FVKESK. The chain's CDR3 is CASSQDEVEQYF. CDR3 DNA sequence: TGTGCCAGCAGCCAAGACGAGGTCGAGCAGTACTTC.

The chain recombines TRBV6-1 with TRBJ1-1; tentative D call: TRBD1 (5 bases). CDR1 MNHNS and CDR2 SASEGT come from the germline V gene. V dropped 3 bases and J dropped 1 base, with 6 bases sitting between them. CDR3 length: 13 amino acids. CDR3 sequence: CASSDGANTEAFF. The CDR3 DNA reads TGTGCCAGCAGTGATGGGGCGAACACTGAAGCTTTCTTT.

The rearrangement uses TRBV27 and TRBJ1-5; the D is unclear. Germline loops: CDR1 MNHEY, CDR2 SMNVEV (reference sequence). The CDR3 has 12 amino acids. The V end was cut by 6 bases, the J end by 6 bases, with 9 bases between. The CDR3 spells CASSSGPQPQHF. CDR3 sequence (DNA): TGTGCCAGCAGCTCGGGCCCTCAGCCCCAGCATTTT.

V is TRBV4-1 and J is TRBJ1-6; possibly TRBD1 for D (5 bases). Germline loops: CDR1 MGHRA, CDR2 YSYEKL. This CDR3 has 16 residues. Trimming removed 1 base at V and 6 bases at J, with 13 bases between. CDR3 amino acids: CASSQVGAGRNSPLHF. Here the CDR3 DNA reads TGCGCCAGCAGCCAAGTCGGGGCGGGGCGTAATTCACCCCTCCACTTT.

CDR3 protein: CASSVGGQVGNSPLHF. In DNA, the CDR3 is TGTGCCAGCAGCGTTGGGGGTCAGGTGGGGAATTCACCCCTCCACTTT. The V and J genes are TRBV9 and TRBJ1-6, with TRBD1 as a possible D gene (5 bases). The germline gives CDR1 SGDLS, CDR2 YYNGEE. The length of the CDR3 is 16 residues. V was trimmed by 2 bases and J by 7 bases, leaving 16 bases between them.

The chain employs TRBV12-3 or TRBV12-4 and TRBJ1-6; D is ambiguous. The CDR3 totals 12 residues. The V end was cut by 3 bases, the J end by 11 bases, with 8 bases between. CDR3 protein: CASSFSSPPLHF. CDR3 in DNA: TGTGCCAGCAGTTTCTCCTCTCCACCCCTCCACTTT.

The V call is TRBV29-1, the J call TRBJ1-2, with D hard to call. Germline V gives CDR1 SQVTM, CDR2 ANQGSEA. Trimming stripped 4 bases from V and 1 base from J, with 10 bases between. The CDR3 extends over 13 amino acids. CDR3 residues: CSVAGSSNYGYTF. CDR3 sequence (DNA): TGCAGCGTTGCAGGTTCAAGTAACTATGGCTACACCTTC.

The chain joins TRBV12-3 or TRBV12-4 to TRBJ1-6; D remains unclear. The germline V and J ends were trimmed by 4 bases and 9 bases, with 10 bases remaining between them. The length of the CDR3 is 13 residues. CDR3 region: CASSYDWGSPLHF. The CDR3 region has the DNA TGTGCCAGCAGTTATGACTGGGGTTCACCCCTCCACTTT.

This rearrangement joins TRBV7-8 to TRBJ1-5; D is perhaps TRBD1 (6 bases). The CDR3 sequence is 17 residues long. V dropped 2 bases and J dropped 6 bases, with 20 bases sitting between them. Germline CDR1 SGHVS, CDR2 FQNEAQ. CDR3 in DNA: TGTGCCAGCAGCTTAAAACCTCCCACAGGGCGGGGTCAGCCCCAGCATTTT. It yields the protein CASSLKPPTGRGQPQHF.

The chain is built from TRBV30 and TRBJ2-3; possibly TRBD2 for D (6 bases). Trimming left V 3 bases short and J 0 bases short, with 10 bases between. The germline V gene has CDR1 GTSNPN and CDR2 SVGIG (reference sequence). The CDR3 spans 14 residues. CDR3 region: CAWRNSGSTDTQYF. The DNA for the CDR3 is TGTGCCTGGAGGAATAGCGGAAGCACAGATACGCAGTATTTT. The full variable domain, in which reference TRBV30 and TRBJ2-3 provide the parts outside the CDR3, is SQTIHQWPATLVQPVGSPLSLECTVEGTSNPNLYWYRQAAGRGLQLLFYSVGIGQISSEVPQNLSASRPQDRQFILSSKKLLLSDSGFYLCAWRNSGSTDTQYFGPGTRLTVL.

The V gene is TRBV10-2, the J gene TRBJ2-7; TRBD2 agrees at 8 bases. From germline, CDR1 is WSHSY and CDR2 SAAADI. The CDR3 is 15 amino acids. V shed 8 bases and J 2 bases; nucleotides not matched to a gene: 11. CDR3 nucleotide sequence: TGCGCCAGCCTCGAATATATTAGCGGGGCCTACGAGCAGTACTTC. It yields the protein CASLEYISGAYEQYF.

This clone is a singleton in its sample. The V gene is TRBV5-4, the J gene TRBJ1-6; 7 nucleotides align to TRBD1. Germline V CDR1 and CDR2: SGHNT, YYREEE (reference sequence). V was clipped by 0 bases and J by 0 bases; unmatched bases: 6. CDR3 length: 18 amino acids. As DNA, the CDR3 is TGTGCCAGCAGCTTGGGGGGACAGTCTCCCTCCTATAATTCACCCCTCCACTTT. Translation gives CASSLGGQSPSYNSPLHF.

This sequence joins TRBV24-1 and TRBJ1-6; D gene ambiguous. The germline gives CDR1 KGHDR, CDR2 SFDVKD. V lost 0 bases to trimming and J lost 7 bases, with 12 bases between them. CDR3 length: 16 residues. CDR3 sequence: CATSDLHLGGNSPLHF. Written as DNA, the CDR3 is TGTGCCACCAGTGATTTGCACCTGGGAGGGAATTCACCCCTCCACTTT.

DNA for the CDR3: TGTGCCAGCAGCTTACGTGGTACGCAGTATTTT. Encoded protein: CASSLRGTQYF. The chain recombines TRBV5-4 with TRBJ2-3; D gene ambiguous. The CDR3 loop spans 11 amino acids. CDR1 SGHNT and CDR2 YYREEE come from the germline V gene (reference sequence). Deletions cut 2 bases from V and 8 bases from J, with 6 bases between.

The chain combines TRBV21-1 with TRBJ2-4; TRBD1, the table's D call, was not compared with the DNA. TRBV21-1 represents a pseudogene. The CDR3 consists of 18 residues. CDR3 protein: CASSKVWLQDRVCNIQYF. The CDR3 DNA sequence: TGTGCCAGCAGCAAAGTGTGGCTACAGGACAGGGTCTGCAACATTCAGTACTTC.

The chain has TRBV7-9 and TRBJ2-3; 14 nucleotides match TRBD2. CDR1 is SEHNR, CDR2 FQNEAQ, per germline (reference sequence). V trimming: 5 bases; J trimming: 0 bases; junction bases outside the gene matches: 7. The CDR3 length is 18 residues. The CDR3 nucleotides read TGTGCCAGCAGCGGGCGGACTAGCGGGGGGCCTAGCACAGATACGCAGTATTTT. Protein: CASSGRTSGGPSTDTQYF.